A single sample gave rise to the 10 T cell receptor beta chains below, sequenced in a study of CD8+CD57+ T cells in acquired aplastic anemia. For CDR3 and TCR beta VDJ profiling, genomic DNA was the template used. TCRdb passed the reads through MiXCR, listing each CDR3 protein once. The data hold some 120,000 distinct CDR3 sequences, with 30% to 45% observed a single time. The authors sequenced patients whose flow cytometry had shown CD8+CD57+ cell expansion. The material sequenced was sorted CD4+, CD8+, or CD8+CD57+ T cells (not recorded which) from PBMCs. Receptor source: a human donor with aplastic anemia.

The J gene is TRBJ1-1, the V gene TRBV10-2; no clear D gene. V lost 3 bases to trimming and J lost 5 bases, with 7 bases between them. Germline values: CDR1 WSHSY, CDR2 SAAADI. This CDR3 spans 12 amino acids. The CDR3 loop is CASSDAATEAFF. CDR3 coding DNA: TGCGCCAGCAGTGATGCCGCGACTGAAGCTTTCTTT.

This clonotype was detected only a few times. V is TRBV28 and J is TRBJ1-2, with 7 bases matching TRBD1. CDR3 length equals 14 residues. Germline CDR1 and CDR2: MDHEN and SYDVKM. V lost 5 bases, J lost 2 bases, and 5 bases stayed unmatched. The CDR3 DNA follows: TGTGCCAGCAGTCCCACGGACAGGAACTATGGCTACACCTTC. Residues: CASSPTDRNYGYTF.

This clonotype has ten or more counts. V and J are TRBV20-1 and TRBJ1-2, with D perhaps TRBD1 (6 bases). Germline CDR1 and CDR2: DFQATT and SNEGSKA (reference sequence). This CDR3 has 14 residues. V gave up 2 bases and J gave up 3 bases, with 13 bases separating them. The DNA for the CDR3 is TGCAGTGCTAGATTGGCAGGGGACTACTATGGCTACACCTTC. This translates into CSARLAGDYYGYTF.

This chain joins TRBV20-1 and TRBJ1-1; the D gene is possibly TRBD1 (6 bases). The V gene's germline CDR1 is DFQATT and CDR2 SNEGSKA (reference sequence). CDR3 length: 13 residues. The V end was cut by 6 bases, the J end by 5 bases, with 16 bases between. The CDR3 DNA follows: TGCAGTGCGGAAACCGGGACACGGACTGAAGCTTTCTTT. Translation: CSAETGTRTEAFF.

The chain couples TRBV7-3 to TRBJ1-2, with D perhaps TRBD1 (6 bases). Germline values: CDR1 SGHTA, CDR2 FQGTGA. There are 13 residues in the CDR3. Trimming pared 5 bases from V and 4 bases from J, leaving 11 bases between. The CDR3 DNA reads TGTGCCAGCAGCGACACAGGGACCTATGGCTACACCTTC. It encodes CASSDTGTYGYTF.

This clonotype was detected only a few times. The J gene is TRBJ2-3, the V gene TRBV11-2; 10 positions match TRBD2. The CDR3 is made up of 15 amino acids. Trimming cost V 2 bases and J 5 bases; bases outside gene matches: 4. Germline V CDR1 and CDR2: SGHAT, FQNNGV. CDR3 protein: CASSLTSGARDTQYF. CDR3 nucleotide sequence: TGTGCCAGCAGCTTAACTAGCGGGGCTAGAGATACGCAGTATTTT.

The chain is built from TRBV24-1 and TRBJ1-5, with 7 nucleotides matching TRBD1. Germline V gene lookup returns CDR1 KGHDR and CDR2 SFDVKD. The CDR3 runs 14 residues. CDR3 sequence: CASPGGRGNQPQHF. The CDR3 region has the DNA TGTGCTAGCCCAGGGGGTCGGGGCAATCAGCCCCAGCATTTT.

This clonotype was recorded many times. This rearrangement joins TRBV15 to TRBJ2-5, with 9 bases fitting TRBD1. Germline V lookup: CDR1 LNHNV, CDR2 YYDKDF (reference sequence). V was clipped by 0 bases and J by 5 bases; unmatched bases: 13. The CDR3 totals 18 residues. DNA of the CDR3: TGTGCCACCAGCAGAGAGTATCCGGGACAGGGTCTTAGGGAGACCCAGTACTTC. Encoded protein: CATSREYPGQGLRETQYF.

The sample holds many counts of this clonotype. The chain is built from TRBV9 and TRBJ1-1; D possibly corresponds to TRBD1 (5 bases). This CDR3 has 13 residues. Per germline, CDR1 SGDLS and CDR2 YYNGEE. V gave up 0 bases and J gave up 8 bases, with 11 bases separating them. For the CDR3, the DNA is TGTGCCAGCAGCGTAGAGCCAGGGAGGGAAGCTTTCTTT. Protein product: CASSVEPGREAFF.

As for this clonotype: The germline gene is not matched at one end of the junction; a read error may be the cause. This chain links TRBV24-1 with TRBJ2-2; TRBD2 is a possible D gene (6 bases). CDR1 and CDR2 (germline): KGHDR, SFDVKD. This CDR3 comprises 12 residues. This CDR3 reads CATSDLHGGLFF. For the CDR3, the DNA is TGTGCCACCAGTGATTTGCACGGGGGGCTGTTTTTT.